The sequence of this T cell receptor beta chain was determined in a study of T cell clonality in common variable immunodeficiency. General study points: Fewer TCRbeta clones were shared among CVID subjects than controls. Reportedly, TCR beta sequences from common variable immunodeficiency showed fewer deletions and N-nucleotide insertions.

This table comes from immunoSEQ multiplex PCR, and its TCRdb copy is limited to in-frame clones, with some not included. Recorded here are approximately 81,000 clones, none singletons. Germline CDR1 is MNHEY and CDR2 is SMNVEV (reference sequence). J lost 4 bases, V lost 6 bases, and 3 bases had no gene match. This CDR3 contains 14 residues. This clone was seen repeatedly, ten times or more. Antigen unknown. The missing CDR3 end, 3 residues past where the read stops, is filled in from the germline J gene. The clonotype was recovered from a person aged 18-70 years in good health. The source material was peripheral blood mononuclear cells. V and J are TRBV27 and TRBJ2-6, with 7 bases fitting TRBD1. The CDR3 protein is CASRTGAGANVLTF. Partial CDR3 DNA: TGTGCCAGCAGAACAGGGGCCGGGGCCAACGTC.